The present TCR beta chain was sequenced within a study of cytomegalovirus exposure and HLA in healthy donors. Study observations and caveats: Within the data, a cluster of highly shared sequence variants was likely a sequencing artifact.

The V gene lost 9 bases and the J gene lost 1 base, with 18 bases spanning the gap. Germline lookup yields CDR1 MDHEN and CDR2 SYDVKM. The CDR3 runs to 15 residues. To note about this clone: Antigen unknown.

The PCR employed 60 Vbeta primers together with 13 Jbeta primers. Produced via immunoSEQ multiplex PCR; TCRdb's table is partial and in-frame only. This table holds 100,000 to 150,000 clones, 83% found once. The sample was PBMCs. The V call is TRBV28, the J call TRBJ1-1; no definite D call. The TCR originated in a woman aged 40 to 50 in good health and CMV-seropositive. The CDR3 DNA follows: TGTGCCAGTATACGAGGCCGATACCGGAACACTGAAGCTTTCTTT. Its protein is CASIRGRYRNTEAFF. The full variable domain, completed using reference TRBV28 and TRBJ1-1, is DVKVTQSSRYLVKRTGEKVFLECVQDMDHENMFWYRQDPGLGLRLIYFSYDVKMKEKGDIPEGYSVSREKKERFSLILESASTNQTSMYLCASIRGRYRNTEAFFGQGTRLTVV.